A selection of T cell receptor beta chains follows, all from one sample in a study of T cells in Graves' hyperthyroidism and ophthalmopathy. TCRdb recomputed calls from the multiplex PCR reads with MiXCR, one row per CDR3 protein. The sample holds about 400,000 distinct CDR3 sequences, 15% to 19% seen once. Sequenced material: blood. Receptors were obtained from a woman aged 18-30 years with Graves' hyperthyroidism. The CDR3 runs from the conserved cysteine through the conserved F or W.

cdr3_aa,j_call,v_call
CASSPRWLAGGKDEQFF,TRBJ2-1,TRBV18
CASTPRGSNSPLHF,TRBJ1-6,TRBV6-1
CASSQKAGGQGEQYF,TRBJ2-7,TRBV3-1
CASSLNINEQFF,TRBJ2-1,TRBV12-3/TRBV12-4
CASSAGLRYTGELFF,TRBJ2-2,TRBV5-6
CASTPMGTGLKNIQYF,TRBJ2-4,TRBV27
CASSQEGRSYEQYF,TRBJ2-7,TRBV4-1
CASSLWGTSQEAFF,TRBJ1-1,TRBV27
CASSVATTGKLYEQYF,TRBJ2-7,TRBV9
CANSRPREGQPQHF,TRBJ1-5,TRBV12-3/TRBV12-4
CASSVGREATNEKLFF,TRBJ1-4,TRBV9
CTSSFPGASYEQYF,TRBJ2-7,TRBV7-9
CASSQDLRVYHEQYF,TRBJ2-7,TRBV3-1
CASGLGTSGGAKAYEQYF,TRBJ2-7,TRBV7-8
CASSKEGVHEQYF,TRBJ2-7,TRBV5-1
CASSNPGQYNSPLHF,TRBJ1-6,TRBV5-6
CASSLDGGYNSPLHF,TRBJ1-6,TRBV7-9
CASSYEGIGQEKLFF,TRBJ1-4,TRBV6-5
CASSQETSGAYNEQFF,TRBJ2-1,TRBV4-1
CASSNTRALNYGYTF,TRBJ1-2,TRBV7-9
CSARVAGDYEQYF,TRBJ2-7,TRBV20-1
CAGSPTGGGGTDTQYF,TRBJ2-3,TRBV11-2
CASSLAGARYEQYF,TRBJ2-7,TRBV12-3/TRBV12-4
CASSYLTGGETYNEQFF,TRBJ2-1,TRBV7-9
CSAPQGAGTSGTDTQYF,TRBJ2-3,TRBV20-1
CSARIPGGNEQFF,TRBJ2-1,TRBV20-1
CSARGEFSNQPQHF,TRBJ1-5,TRBV20-1
CAAMWGQGLPTGYGYTF,TRBJ1-2,TRBV10-3
CASSFNVGAETQYF,TRBJ2-5,TRBV7-7
CATSDFLWSAYEHRQGNTEAFF,TRBJ1-1,TRBV24-1
CASSTTRTSGRKTQYF,TRBJ2-5,TRBV7-2
CSANRESREQYF,TRBJ2-7,TRBV20-1
CASSQRTGINEQYF,TRBJ2-7,TRBV11-2
CASSPTVQVNQYF,TRBJ2-4,TRBV18
CASSGGSNEQFF,TRBJ2-1,TRBV25-1
CASSQVRGSGANVLTF,TRBJ2-6,TRBV4-1
CASSLPTGSGEQYF,TRBJ2-7,TRBV5-6
CASSEWFGVGDTQYF,TRBJ2-3,TRBV2
CASSPDRVESGQQFF,TRBJ2-1,TRBV11-2
CASSQAGQRNQPQHF,TRBJ1-5,TRBV3-1
CASSLKGDEQFF,TRBJ2-1,TRBV5-1
CASSPRQGARVTEAFF,TRBJ1-1,TRBV11-2
CSARPGLISNQPQHF,TRBJ1-5,TRBV20-1
CASSLFGEKVYEQYF,TRBJ2-7,TRBV7-3
CSARELGSNQPQHF,TRBJ1-5,TRBV20-1
CASTPGGQNTGAFF,TRBJ1-1,TRBV6-1
CASSLTGTGTTPQHF,TRBJ1-5,TRBV6-1
CSAGGGFNEKLFF,TRBJ1-4,TRBV20-1
CASSVEENYGYTF,TRBJ1-2,TRBV9
CASSHDREFSNTEAFF,TRBJ1-1,TRBV11-1